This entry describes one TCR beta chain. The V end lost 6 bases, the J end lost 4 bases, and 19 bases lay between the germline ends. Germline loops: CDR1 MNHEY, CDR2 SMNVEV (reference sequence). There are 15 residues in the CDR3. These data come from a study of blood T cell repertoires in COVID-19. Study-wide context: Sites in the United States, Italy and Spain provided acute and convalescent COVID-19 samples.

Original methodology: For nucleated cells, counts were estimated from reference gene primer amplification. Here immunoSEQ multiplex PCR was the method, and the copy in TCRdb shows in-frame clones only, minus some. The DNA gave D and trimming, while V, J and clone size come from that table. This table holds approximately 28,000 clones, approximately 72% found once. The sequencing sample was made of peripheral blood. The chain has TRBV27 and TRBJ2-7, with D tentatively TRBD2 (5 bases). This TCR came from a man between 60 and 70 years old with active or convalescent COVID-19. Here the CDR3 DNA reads TGTGCCAGCAGAATCCCCGGGGATCCGGCGTACGAGCAGTACTTC. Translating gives CASRIPGDPAYEQYF.